These 30 T cell receptor beta chains came from one sample sequenced in a study of blood T cell repertoires in COVID-19. Clones were sequenced by immunoSEQ multiplex PCR, and TCRdb holds only the in-frame ones, with some missing. Counted here are approximately 140,000 clones, 88% occurring once; the ten biggest clones make up roughly 10%. The specimen was peripheral blood. The receptors originated from a middle-aged man with active or convalescent COVID-19.

This sequence joins TRBV6-6 and TRBJ1-5; no clear D. CDR3 length: 14 residues. Germline values: CDR1 MNHNY, CDR2 SVGAGI (reference sequence). V was pared by 6 bases and J by 11 bases, with 20 bases between. The CDR3 DNA reads as TGTGCCAGCAGCTTAGACGGGAGATCAGCGGCCCAGCATTTT. Translation: CASSLDGRSAAQHF.

The rearrangement joins TRBV27 to TRBJ1-1, with 12 bases identical to TRBD1. The V and J ends lost 2 bases and 8 bases, in that order; junction bases with no gene match: 6. This CDR3 contains 15 residues. The germline CDR1 and CDR2 sequences are MNHEY and SMNVEV (reference sequence). This CDR3 is CASSLRGQGAGEAFF. Here the CDR3 DNA reads TGTGCCAGCAGTTTAAGGGGACAGGGGGCTGGGGAAGCTTTCTTT.

This clone was counted once. The chain carries TRBV7-2 and TRBJ2-7, with 7 bases identical to TRBD2. CDR3 length equals 15 residues. Germline V gene data show CDR1 as SGHTA and CDR2 as FQGNSA. The ends lost 3 bases at V and 0 bases at J; junction bases unmatched: 5. The CDR3 DNA reads as TGTGCCAGCAGCTTCACCCGCGGGAGCTCCTACGAGCAGTACTTC. Translation gives CASSFTRGSSYEQYF.

The chain joins TRBV29-1 to TRBJ2-3, with D possibly matching TRBD2 (6 bases). Deletions cut 3 bases from V and 1 base from J, with 11 bases between. The CDR3 consists of 14 residues. Germline-derived CDR1 and CDR2 are SQVTM and ANQGSEA. This CDR3 reads CSVEGTGGTDTQYF. The CDR3 nucleotides are TGCAGCGTTGAGGGGACGGGGGGCACAGATACGCAGTATTTT.

This clone is a singleton in its sample. The chain couples TRBV5-1 to TRBJ2-4; D is perhaps TRBD1 (5 bases). The germline CDR1 and CDR2 sequences are SGHRS and YFSETQ. V lost 0 bases, J lost 0 bases, and 13 bases lay in between. The CDR3 length is 17 residues. The CDR3 nucleotides are TGCGCCAGCAGCTTGGCGGAAGGGGAAGTAGCCAAAAACATTCAGTACTTC. Translating it yields CASSLAEGEVAKNIQYF.

This chain joins TRBV19 and TRBJ2-1, with 7 bases matching TRBD2. V was clipped by 6 bases and J by 2 bases; unmatched bases: 4. The CDR3 runs 14 residues. The V gene's germline CDR1 is LNHDA and CDR2 SQIVND (reference sequence). DNA of the CDR3: TGTGCCAGTAGGGTAGCGGGCACCTACAATGAGCAGTTCTTC. Residues: CASRVAGTYNEQFF.

This clone appeared a single time. The CDR3 DNA is TGTGCCAGTAGGAGGGACAGTATGGAATATAGCAATCAGCCCCAGCATTTT. It specifies CASRRDSMEYSNQPQHF. The chain combines TRBV19 with TRBJ1-5, with 7 bases matching TRBD1. Germline V gene sequence: CDR1 LNHDA, CDR2 SQIVND (reference sequence). V gave up 6 bases and J gave up 0 bases; unmatched junction bases: 11. The CDR3 spans 17 residues. The full variable domain, its missing parts supplied by reference TRBV19 and TRBJ1-5, is DGGITQSPKYLFRKEGQNVTLSCEQNLNHDAMYWYRQDPGQGLRLIYYSQIVNDFQKGDIAEGYSVSREKKESFPLTVTSAQKNPTAFYLCASRRDSMEYSNQPQHFGDGTRLSIL.

V usage is TRBV6-5 and J usage is TRBJ2-3, with D uncertain. CDR3 size: 13 residues. V was shortened by 8 bases and J by 0 bases, with 9 bases between the two germline ends. Germline-derived CDR1 and CDR2 are MNHEY and SVGAGI. The CDR3 DNA is TGTGCCAGCCTTTTACTTAGCACAGATACGCAGTATTTT. This sequence encodes CASLLLSTDTQYF.

The genes are TRBV18 and TRBJ2-1, with D hard to call. This CDR3 is 15 amino acids long. Germline CDR1 and CDR2: KGHSH and LQKENI. V dropped 3 bases and J dropped 0 bases, with 9 bases sitting between them. The CDR3 protein is CASSPAGSSYNEQFF. CDR3 nucleotides: TGTGCCAGCTCACCGGCAGGTAGCTCCTACAATGAGCAGTTCTTC.

This chain links TRBV6-6 with TRBJ1-1; a weak D match, TRBD1 (5 bases). The CDR3 sequence is 14 residues long. Germline values: CDR1 MNHNY, CDR2 SVGAGI (reference sequence). V gave up 7 bases and J gave up 4 bases, with 16 bases separating them. This CDR3 reads CASIPRAGGTEAFF. CDR3 sequence (DNA): TGTGCCAGCATCCCCCGGGCCGGGGGCACTGAAGCTTTCTTT.

This clone turned up a few times. The chain combines TRBV18 with TRBJ2-1; TRBD1 agrees at 7 bases. This CDR3 has 16 amino acids. CDR1 and CDR2 (germline): KGHSH, LQKENI. V shed 0 bases and J 8 bases; nucleotides not matched to a gene: 10. The CDR3 loop reads CASSPPRQGTKDEQFF. The CDR3 nucleotides read TGTGCCAGCTCACCACCGAGACAGGGAACCAAGGATGAGCAGTTCTTC. Based on the CDR3 plus reference TRBV18 and TRBJ2-1, the full variable domain is NAGVMQNPRHLVRRRGQEARLRCSPMKGHSHVYWYRQLPEEGLKFMVYLQKENIIDESGMPKERFSAEFPKEGPSILRIQQVVRGDSAAYFCASSPPRQGTKDEQFFGPGTRLTVL.

The CDR3 protein is CASSLRRTGGGSHEQYF. The CDR3, as DNA: TGTGCCAGCAGCTTGAGGAGAACAGGGGGCGGATCCCACGAGCAGTACTTC. The rearrangement links TRBV7-2 to TRBJ2-7; 9 bases match TRBD1. Trimming took 3 bases from V and 5 from J; bases not matched to a gene: 14. In germline, CDR1 is SGHTA, CDR2 FQGNSA. CDR3 size: 17 residues.

The chain has TRBV7-8 and TRBJ2-7; TRBD2 aligns across 10 bases. The CDR3 contains 17 residues. The trim removed 1 base at V and 9 bases at J, leaving 15 bases unmatched. Germline V gene lookup returns CDR1 SGHVS and CDR2 FQNEAQ. This CDR3 reads CASSLVTGTSALRGQYF. The CDR3 DNA reads TGTGCCAGCAGCTTAGTTACCGGGACTAGCGCTTTACGAGGGCAGTACTTC.

A few counts support this clone. The genes are TRBV10-3 and TRBJ1-2, with a weak D call TRBD1 (5 bases). Germline CDR1 reads ENHRY; CDR2 reads SYGVKD. The CDR3 spans 15 residues. V was pared by 7 bases and J by 2 bases, with 17 bases between. The CDR3, as DNA: TGTGCCATCACCGGAGGGGAGGGACGAAACTATGGCTACACCTTC. It codes for CAITGGEGRNYGYTF.

This rearrangement joins TRBV27 to TRBJ2-2, with a tentative D call TRBD1 (6 bases). Trimming stripped 6 bases from V and 4 bases from J, with 12 bases between. Germline V CDR1 and CDR2: MNHEY, SMNVEV (reference sequence). This CDR3 comprises 14 residues. The CDR3 coding sequence is TGTGCCAGCAGAATCGGACAGATCACCGGGGAGCTGTTTTTT. Translation gives CASRIGQITGELFF.

V is TRBV19 and J is TRBJ1-5; 7 bases match TRBD1. Germline CDR1 LNHDA, CDR2 SQIVND (reference sequence). V shed 4 bases, J shed 3 bases, and the junction held 12 bases outside the gene matches. This CDR3 is built from 17 residues. CDR3 in DNA: TGTGCCAGTAGTACGAATACAGGGGTGAGGGCCAATCAGCCCCAGCATTTT. Protein sequence: CASSTNTGVRANQPQHF.

The chain carries TRBV6-6 and TRBJ2-2; 9 bases line up with TRBD2. The CDR3 contains 14 residues. J gave up 4 bases and V 8 bases, and 5 bases lay outside the gene matches. Germline-derived CDR1 and CDR2 are MNHNY and SVGAGI (reference sequence). In DNA, the CDR3 is TGTGCCAGCGGAAATAGCGGGAGCACCGGGGAGCTGTTTTTT. Encoded protein: CASGNSGSTGELFF.

CDR3 region: CASSFIGSPNTGELFF. The DNA of the CDR3 is TGTGCCAGCAGCTTCATCGGGAGCCCGAACACCGGGGAGCTGTTTTTT. The chain is built from TRBV7-3 and TRBJ2-2, with a weak D call TRBD2 (6 bases). The CDR3 is made up of 16 amino acids. Looked up from germline, CDR1 is SGHTA and CDR2 is FQGTGA. Trimming shortened V by 3 bases and J by 0 bases, and 11 bases separated the two germline ends. Full variable domain (outside the CDR3, taken from reference TRBV7-3 and TRBJ2-2): GAGVSQTPSNKVTEKGKYVELRCDPISGHTALYWYRQSLGQGPEFLIYFQGTGAADDSGLPNDRFFAVRPEGSVSTLKIQRTERGDSAVYLCASSFIGSPNTGELFFGEGSRLTVL.

The chain couples TRBV27 to TRBJ2-1, with 9 bases aligning to TRBD2. The CDR3 runs to 16 residues. Germline V gene data show CDR1 as MNHEY and CDR2 as SMNVEV (reference sequence). Trimming took 2 bases from V and 4 from J; bases not matched to a gene: 6. As DNA, the CDR3 is TGTGCCAGCAGTTTAACTTCTAGCGGGGATTACAATGAGCAGTTCTTC. It encodes CASSLTSSGDYNEQFF.

This chain uses TRBV4-2 with TRBJ1-3; D gene ambiguous. Germline CDR1 reads LGHNA; CDR2 reads YNFKEQ. V lost 2 bases and J 0 bases, leaving 11 bases between the germline ends. The CDR3 runs to 16 residues. The CDR3 sequence: CASSQSLFYSGNTIYF. As DNA, the CDR3 is TGTGCCAGCAGCCAAAGCCTATTCTACTCTGGAAACACCATATATTTT.

V and J are TRBV5-1 and TRBJ1-6; TRBD1 agrees at 8 bases. CDR1 is SGHRS, CDR2 YFSETQ, per germline. Losses at the gene ends were 3 bases for V and 4 bases for J; bases not matched to a gene: 12. The CDR3 spans 18 residues. The CDR3 reads CASSSRGSGGLYNSPLHF. In nucleotides, the CDR3 is TGCGCCAGCAGCTCAAGGGGGTCAGGGGGCCTATATAATTCACCCCTCCACTTT.

This chain connects TRBV28 to TRBJ1-5; D is perhaps TRBD1 (5 bases). CDR1 and CDR2 from the germline V gene are MDHEN and SYDVKM. Trimming stripped 1 base from V and 2 bases from J, with 9 bases between. The CDR3 spans 15 residues. The CDR3 nucleotides are TGTGCCAGCAGTTTATCAGGGATAGGCAATCAGCCCCAGCATTTT. It is translated as CASSLSGIGNQPQHF.

This rearrangement joins TRBV9 to TRBJ1-1, with 7 bases lining up with TRBD1. Germline CDR1 is SGDLS and CDR2 is YYNGEE. J was trimmed by 0 bases and V by 3 bases; bases with no gene match: 5. The CDR3 sequence is 15 residues long. In nucleotides, the CDR3 is TGTGCCAGCAGCGCGGGAGGGGGCATGAACACTGAAGCTTTCTTT. Amino acids: CASSAGGGMNTEAFF.

The chain joins TRBV10-3 to TRBJ1-2, with 7 bases aligning to TRBD1. The J segment lost 8 bases and the V segment lost 0 bases, leaving 6 bases of the junction unmatched. The CDR3 totals 14 residues. The germline V gene has CDR1 ENHRY and CDR2 SYGVKD. The CDR3 reads CAISESSQGDGYTF. The CDR3 nucleotides are TGTGCCATCAGTGAGTCCAGTCAGGGGGACGGCTACACCTTC.

This chain connects TRBV27 to TRBJ1-5, with D possibly being TRBD1 (5 bases). This CDR3 has 14 residues. Between the trimmed V and J ends, which lost 2 bases and 7 bases, there was a span of 12 bases. Germline values: CDR1 MNHEY, CDR2 SMNVEV (reference sequence). CDR3 region: CASSLRGRGQPQHF. CDR3 nucleotide sequence: TGTGCCAGCAGTTTAAGGGGACGGGGGCAGCCCCAGCATTTT.

A single count supports this clone. The gene calls are TRBV5-1 and TRBJ2-1; TRBD1 matches at 7 bases. Germline V gene data show CDR1 as SGHRS and CDR2 as YFSETQ. Trimming at V came to 5 bases and at J to 4 bases, leaving 15 bases not matched to a gene. The CDR3 has 17 amino acids. CDR3 protein: CASSQYLTGPEYNEQFF. The CDR3, as DNA: TGCGCCAGCAGTCAATACCTGACAGGGCCGGAGTACAATGAGCAGTTCTTC. The full variable domain, with the rest looked up from reference TRBV5-1 and TRBJ2-1, is KAGVTQTPRYLIKTRGQQVTLSCSPISGHRSVSWYQQTPGQGLQFLFEYFSETQRNKGNFPGRFSGRQFSNSRSEMNVSTLELGDSALYLCASSQYLTGPEYNEQFFGPGTRLTVL.

This clone was observed once. The gene calls are TRBV9 and TRBJ2-3, with 7 bases lining up with TRBD1. Trimming took 4 bases from V and 0 from J; bases not matched to a gene: 8. The germline CDR1 and CDR2 sequences are SGDLS and YYNGEE. The CDR3 runs 16 residues. The DNA for the CDR3 is TGTGCCAGCAGCCTAGGGGGCGCGATAAGCACAGATACGCAGTATTTT. Translated: CASSLGGAISTDTQYF.

The rearrangement joins TRBV2 to TRBJ1-2, with 9 bases matching TRBD1. The CDR3 extends over 14 amino acids. The junction had 6 bases not matched to a gene; V was cut back by 8 bases and J by 2 bases. Germline assignment: CDR1 SNHLY and CDR2 FYNNEI. The DNA for the CDR3 is TGTGCCAGCCTAACACAGGGGGCAAACTATGGCTACACCTTC. The encoded protein is CASLTQGANYGYTF.

V usage is TRBV28 and J usage is TRBJ1-6, with 11 bases fitting TRBD1. Germline CDR1 and CDR2: MDHEN and SYDVKM. Losses at the gene ends were 3 bases for V and 2 bases for J; bases not matched to a gene: 9. CDR3 length: 19 amino acids. The CDR3 nucleotides read TGTGCCAGCAGTTTCCGACGGACAGGGGGCAATACCTATAATTCACCCCTCCACTTT. This sequence encodes CASSFRRTGGNTYNSPLHF.

The V gene is TRBV28, the J gene TRBJ1-2, with 7 bases identical to TRBD1. Germline-derived CDR1 and CDR2 are MDHEN and SYDVKM. V lost 6 bases, J lost 4 bases, and 11 bases stayed unmatched. The CDR3 runs to 15 residues. In DNA form, the CDR3 reads TGTGCCAGCAGCCCCCATGGAGGGGGCGTCTATGGCTACACCTTC. Its translation: CASSPHGGGVYGYTF.